One sample yielded the 5 T cell receptor beta chains listed below, sequenced in a study of blood T cell repertoires in COVID-19. TCRdb's table, derived via immunoSEQ multiplex PCR, lists solely in-frame clones and lacks some. The sample lists tens of thousands of clones, around 90% occurring once. The material sequenced was peripheral blood. All receptors derive from a man aged 45 to 65 with acute or convalescent COVID-19.

The chain combines TRBV29-1 with TRBJ1-4; no definite D call. The length of the CDR3 is 13 residues. From germline, CDR1 is SQVTM and CDR2 ANQGSEA. Trimming shortened V by 4 bases and J by 3 bases, and 9 bases separated the two germline ends. CDR3 nucleotides: TGCAGCGTTGGAGGAGGGCCTAATGAAAAACTGTTTTTT. This encodes CSVGGGPNEKLFF.

The chain links TRBV5-1 to TRBJ2-5; D perhaps matches TRBD1 (7 bases). This CDR3 is 14 amino acids long. Germline CDR1 and CDR2: SGHRS and YFSETQ. V gave up 4 bases and J gave up 5 bases, with 15 bases separating them. CDR3 coding DNA: TGCGCCAGCAGCCCGTGGGCAGGGGGGGAGACCCAGTACTTC. Translation gives CASSPWAGGETQYF.

By its share, this clone is medium-sized. The V call is TRBV4-2, the J call TRBJ1-2; D gene ambiguous. V shed 0 bases and J shed 1 base, with 12 bases lying between them. From germline, CDR1 is LGHNA and CDR2 YNFKEQ. CDR3 length: 16 amino acids. The CDR3 DNA reads TGTGCCAGCAGCCAAGATCGGATCAGGATTAACTATGGCTACACCTTC. Residues: CASSQDRIRINYGYTF.

J is TRBJ2-3 and V is TRBV6-5; D unclear. Germline V CDR1 and CDR2: MNHEY, SVGAGI. The CDR3 totals 13 residues. Trimming pared 8 bases from V and 5 bases from J, leaving 14 bases between. The CDR3 here is CASGASWRDTQYF. Here the CDR3 DNA reads TGTGCCAGCGGAGCCTCCTGGAGAGATACGCAGTATTTT.

The V gene is TRBV6-2 or TRBV6-3, the J gene TRBJ2-6; 7 nucleotides line up with TRBD2. The germline V gene encodes CDR1 MNHEY and CDR2 SVGEGT. The CDR3 totals 18 residues. V shed 5 bases, J shed 0 bases, and the junction held 10 bases outside the gene matches. The CDR3 here is CASSRPGGLSSGANVLTF. The CDR3 DNA reads TGTGCCAGCAGTCGCCCGGGAGGTTTGTCCTCTGGGGCCAACGTCCTGACTTTC.